Presented here are 15 T cell receptor beta chains from one specimen sequenced in a study of blood T cell repertoires in COVID-19. Using immunoSEQ multiplex PCR, the repertoire was profiled, and TCRdb retains in-frame clones only, with some absent. The sample yields about 380,000 clones, around 90% seen once. The specimen was peripheral blood. These receptor sequences come from a man aged 35 to 55 with acute or convalescent COVID-19.

This rearrangement joins TRBV11-2 to TRBJ1-2; D is unresolved. CDR3 length: 14 residues. Trimming removed 0 bases at V and 5 bases at J, with 10 bases between. Germline V gives CDR1 SGHAT, CDR2 FQNNGV. The DNA for the CDR3 is TGTGCCAGCAGCTTAGATCCGGGGTTTTATGGCTACACCTTC. It yields the protein CASSLDPGFYGYTF.

This chain uses TRBV6-5 with TRBJ2-1, with D perhaps matching TRBD1 (5 bases). The CDR3 loop spans 15 amino acids. V was pared by 6 bases and J by 0 bases, with 12 bases between. Per germline, CDR1 MNHEY and CDR2 SVGAGI. CDR3 sequence: CASSPRASSYNEQFF. Written as DNA, the CDR3 is TGTGCCAGCAGCCCCAGGGCTAGCTCCTACAATGAGCAGTTCTTC.

CDR3 loop: CASSPTTETQYF. The DNA for the CDR3 is TGTGCCAGCAGCCCAACTACGGAGACCCAGTACTTC. This chain links TRBV11-3 with TRBJ2-5, with no clear D. Trimming cost V 5 bases and J 5 bases, with 9 bases left between them. From germline, CDR1 is SGHNT and CDR2 YENEEA. The CDR3 is 12 residues long.

V usage is TRBV28 and J usage is TRBJ2-7; 8 bases map to TRBD2. CDR1 MDHEN and CDR2 SYDVKM come from the germline V gene. The CDR3 has 16 amino acids. V was pared by 5 bases and J by 3 bases, with 12 bases of the junction left unmatched. Here the CDR3 reads CASSPRGGAGNYEQYF. CDR3 DNA sequence: TGTGCCAGCAGTCCTCGGGGGGGAGCGGGGAACTACGAGCAGTACTTC.

V usage is TRBV9 and J usage is TRBJ2-1; 8 bases align to TRBD2. V lost 3 bases and J lost 7; bases outside the gene matches: 12. Germline CDR1 reads SGDLS; CDR2 reads YYNGEE. This CDR3 comprises 16 residues. The CDR3 DNA follows: TGTGCCAGCAGCGAGCAGAGTAGCGGGGAACCTAATGAGCAGTTCTTC. It specifies CASSEQSSGEPNEQFF.

V is TRBV6-5 and J is TRBJ2-7; a possible D gene is TRBD1 (6 bases). CDR3 size: 14 residues. Looked up from germline, CDR1 is MNHEY and CDR2 is SVGAGI. Trimming shortened V by 7 bases and J by 3 bases, and 16 bases separated the two germline ends. The CDR3 region is CASKDATGNYEQYF. Written as DNA, the CDR3 is TGTGCCAGCAAGGATGCGACAGGTAACTACGAGCAGTACTTC.

The chain is built from TRBV2 and TRBJ2-1, with 9 bases that match TRBD1. The CDR3 consists of 15 residues. The V gene end was trimmed by 8 bases and the J gene end by 8 bases; junction bases not matched to a gene: 13. Germline V gives CDR1 SNHLY, CDR2 FYNNEI. The CDR3 protein is CASFRPGQGGDEQFF. CDR3 nucleotides: TGTGCCAGCTTTAGACCGGGACAGGGCGGCGATGAGCAGTTCTTC.

J is TRBJ1-2 and V is TRBV2; 9 bases align to TRBD1. The CDR3 length is 14 residues. Losses at the gene ends were 7 bases for V and 5 bases for J; bases not matched to a gene: 8. Germline CDR1 SNHLY, CDR2 FYNNEI. Here the CDR3 DNA reads TGTGCCAGCATATGGAGGACAGGGGTATATGGCTACACCTTC. Protein product: CASIWRTGVYGYTF.

The chain combines TRBV9 with TRBJ2-2; tentatively, D is TRBD1 (5 bases). The CDR3 length is 15 residues. V was shortened by 0 bases and J by 6 bases, with 12 bases between the two germline ends. Germline CDR1 and CDR2: SGDLS and YYNGEE. The CDR3 here is CASSVESGWSGELFF. For the CDR3, the DNA is TGTGCCAGCAGCGTAGAGTCAGGGTGGTCCGGGGAGCTGTTTTTT.

V and J are TRBV2 and TRBJ2-5; 12 positions agree with TRBD2. In germline, CDR1 is SNHLY, CDR2 FYNNEI. The CDR3 runs 16 residues. The V gene end was trimmed by 6 bases and the J gene end by 1 base; junction bases not matched to a gene: 6. CDR3 loop: CASRRTSGNPQETQYF. DNA of the CDR3: TGTGCCAGCAGACGGACTAGCGGGAACCCCCAAGAGACCCAGTACTTC.

The chain has TRBV3-1 (or the pseudogene TRBV3-2) and TRBJ1-4; D unresolved. Germline CDR1 is LGHDT and CDR2 is YNNKEL (reference sequence). This CDR3 is built from 12 residues. The V and J ends lost 1 base and 7 bases respectively, with 4 bases between them. In nucleotides, the CDR3 is TGTGCCAGCAGCCAAGCGGGTGAAAAACTGTTTTTT. This sequence encodes CASSQAGEKLFF.

The CDR3 region is CASSTQTNTGELFF. DNA of the CDR3: TGTGCCAGCAGCACTCAAACGAACACCGGGGAGCTGTTTTTT. This rearrangement joins TRBV11-2 to TRBJ2-2; D not certain. The CDR3 consists of 14 residues. Trimming shortened V by 5 bases and J by 0 bases, and 7 bases separated the two germline ends. Germline lookup yields CDR1 SGHAT and CDR2 FQNNGV.

The rearrangement uses TRBV28 and TRBJ1-4; 9 positions agree with TRBD1. Trimming removed 9 bases from V and 6 bases from J; junction bases left unmatched: 5. Germline CDR1 reads MDHEN; CDR2 reads SYDVKM. The CDR3 loop spans 13 amino acids. The CDR3 region has the DNA TGTGCCAGTGCGGGACAGGGCCATGAAAAACTGTTTTTT. It codes for CASAGQGHEKLFF.

This chain joins TRBV6-2 or TRBV6-3 and TRBJ1-6; no clear D gene. The CDR3 contains 14 residues. V shed 0 bases and J shed 5 bases, with 5 bases lying between them. Germline CDR1 is MNHEY and CDR2 is SVGEGT. The CDR3 here is CASSYSEDNSPLHF. Here the CDR3 DNA reads TGTGCCAGCAGTTACTCCGAGGATAATTCACCCCTCCACTTT.

The chain recombines TRBV6-6 with TRBJ1-2; D not resolved. This CDR3 has 14 amino acids. The V end lost 5 bases, the J end lost 8 bases, and 18 bases lay between the germline ends. Germline-derived CDR1 and CDR2 are MNHNY and SVGAGI (reference sequence). This CDR3 reads CASSTPWRKEGYTF. The CDR3 bases are TGTGCCAGCAGTACCCCGTGGAGGAAAGAGGGCTACACCTTC.